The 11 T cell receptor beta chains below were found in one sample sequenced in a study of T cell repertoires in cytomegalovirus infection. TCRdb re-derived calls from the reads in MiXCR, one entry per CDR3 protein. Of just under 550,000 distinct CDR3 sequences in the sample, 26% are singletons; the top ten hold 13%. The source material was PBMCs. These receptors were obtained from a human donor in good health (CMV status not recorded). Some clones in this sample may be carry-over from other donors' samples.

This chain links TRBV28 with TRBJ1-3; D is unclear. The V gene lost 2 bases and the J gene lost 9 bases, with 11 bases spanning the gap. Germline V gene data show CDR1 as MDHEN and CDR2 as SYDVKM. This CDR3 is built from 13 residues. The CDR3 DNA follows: TGTGCCAGCAGTTTAGGTGCTGAGCGCACCATATATTTT. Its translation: CASSLGAERTIYF.

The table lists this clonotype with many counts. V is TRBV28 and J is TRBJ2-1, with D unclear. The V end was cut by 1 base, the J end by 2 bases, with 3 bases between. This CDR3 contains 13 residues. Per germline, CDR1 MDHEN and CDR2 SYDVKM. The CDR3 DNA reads TGTGCCAGCAGTTTATCCACCTACAATGAGCAGTTCTTC. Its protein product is CASSLSTYNEQFF.

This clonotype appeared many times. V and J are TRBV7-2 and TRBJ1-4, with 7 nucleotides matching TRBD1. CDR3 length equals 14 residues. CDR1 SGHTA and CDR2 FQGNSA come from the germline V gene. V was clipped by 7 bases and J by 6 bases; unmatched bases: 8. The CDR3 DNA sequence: TGTGCCAGCACCTACACAGGGGAAGATGAAAAACTGTTTTTT. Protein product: CASTYTGEDEKLFF.

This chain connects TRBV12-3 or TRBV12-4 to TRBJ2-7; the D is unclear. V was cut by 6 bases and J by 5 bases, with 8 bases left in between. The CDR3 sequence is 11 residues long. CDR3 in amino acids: CASSSVDEQYF. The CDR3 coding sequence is TGTGCCAGCAGCTCAGTGGACGAGCAGTACTTC.

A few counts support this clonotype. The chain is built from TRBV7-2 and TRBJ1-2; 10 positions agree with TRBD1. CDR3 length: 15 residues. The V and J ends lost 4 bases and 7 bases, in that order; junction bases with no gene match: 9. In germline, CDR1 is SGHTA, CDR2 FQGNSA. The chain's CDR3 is CASSSPSGTGVGYTF. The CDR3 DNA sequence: TGTGCCAGCAGCTCACCTTCCGGGACAGGGGTTGGCTACACCTTC.

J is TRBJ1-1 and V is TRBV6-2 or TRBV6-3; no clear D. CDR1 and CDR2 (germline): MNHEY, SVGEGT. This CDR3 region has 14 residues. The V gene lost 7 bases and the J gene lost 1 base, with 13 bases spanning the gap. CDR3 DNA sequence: TGTGCCAGCATCGAAAGGCCCTCGAACACTGAAGCTTTCTTT. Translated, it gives CASIERPSNTEAFF.

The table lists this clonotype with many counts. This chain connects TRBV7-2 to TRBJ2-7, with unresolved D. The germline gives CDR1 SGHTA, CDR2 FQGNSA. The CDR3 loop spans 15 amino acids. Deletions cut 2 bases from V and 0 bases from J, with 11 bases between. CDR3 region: CASSLIPAGSYEQYF. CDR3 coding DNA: TGTGCCAGCAGCTTAATTCCTGCAGGCTCCTACGAGCAGTACTTC.

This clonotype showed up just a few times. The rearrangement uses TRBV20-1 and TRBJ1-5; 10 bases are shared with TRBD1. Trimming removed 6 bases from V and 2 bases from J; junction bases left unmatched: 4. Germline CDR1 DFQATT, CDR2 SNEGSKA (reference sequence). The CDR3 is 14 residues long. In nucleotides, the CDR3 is TGCAGTGCACGGACAGGGGGAGGCAATCAGCCCCAGCATTTT. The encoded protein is CSARTGGGNQPQHF.

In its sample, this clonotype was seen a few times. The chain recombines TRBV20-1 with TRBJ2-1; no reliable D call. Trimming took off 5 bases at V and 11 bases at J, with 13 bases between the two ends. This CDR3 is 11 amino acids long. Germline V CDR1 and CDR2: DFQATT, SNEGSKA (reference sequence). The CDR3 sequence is CSAPDGRQQFF. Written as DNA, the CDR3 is TGCAGTGCTCCGGACGGTAGGCAGCAGTTCTTC.

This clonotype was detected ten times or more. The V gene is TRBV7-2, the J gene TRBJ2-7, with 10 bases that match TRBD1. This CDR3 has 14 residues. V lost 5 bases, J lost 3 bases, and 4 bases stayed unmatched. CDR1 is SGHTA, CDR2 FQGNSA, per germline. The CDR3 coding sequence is TGTGCCAGCAGCCACCGGGACAGGGGCTACGAGCAGTACTTC. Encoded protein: CASSHRDRGYEQYF. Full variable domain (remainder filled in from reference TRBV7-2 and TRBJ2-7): GAGVSQSPSNKVTEKGKDVELRCDPISGHTALYWYRQSLGQGLEFLIYFQGNSAPDKSGLPSDRFSAERTGGSVSTLTIQRTQQEDSAVYLCASSHRDRGYEQYFGPGTRLTVT.

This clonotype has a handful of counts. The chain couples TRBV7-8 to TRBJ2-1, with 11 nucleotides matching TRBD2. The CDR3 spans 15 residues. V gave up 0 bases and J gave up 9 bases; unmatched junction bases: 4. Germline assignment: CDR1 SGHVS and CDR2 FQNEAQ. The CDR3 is CASSLALAGVVEQFF. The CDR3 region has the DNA TGTGCCAGCAGCTTAGCACTAGCGGGAGTTGTTGAGCAGTTCTTC.